This is a list of T cell receptor beta chains from one sample in a study of CD8 T cells in ankylosing spondylitis. From the 5' RACE reads, TCRdb called clonotypes with MiXCR, one entry per CDR3 protein. Of about 480,000 distinct CDR3 sequences listed, about 15% are singletons. The sample comprised blood, either unsorted or a sorted T cell fraction (not recorded which). The receptors come from a male donor with ankylosing spondylitis. Both conserved end residues are part of each CDR3. Fields, in order: J gene, V gene, D gene, clone size, CDR3 DNA, CDR3 protein. A D gene is named only where the DNA matches it firmly. Clone size appears in some rows only: once, few, many, or a class for an expanded clone.

TRBJ2-7	TRBV7-6	TRBD1	-	TGTGCCAGCAGCGTTAGCGTGGGGACAGGGGACGAGCAGTACTTC	CASSVSVGTGDEQYF
TRBJ2-7	TRBV20-1	TRBD2	-	TGCAGTGCTAGTGGCGGGGGGAGTTTCTACGAGCAGTACTTC	CSASGGGSFYEQYF
TRBJ2-2	TRBV4-3	TRBD2	-	TGCGCCAGCAGCCAAGCACCCGGGACTAGCGGGATGGGGGAGCTGTTTTTT	CASSQAPGTSGMGELFF
TRBJ2-7	TRBV20-1	-	-	TGCAGTGCCGGGGGGAAGGGGGCTTGGGAGCAGTACTTC	CSAGGKGAWEQYF
TRBJ2-2	TRBV4-2	TRBD2	few	TGTGCCAGCCGCCATAGCGGGGGGGCGAACACCGGGGAGCTGTTTTTT	CASRHSGGANTGELFF
TRBJ2-4	TRBV20-1	-	few	TGCAGTGCTAGAGGCCCCCAAGTAGCCAAAAACATTCAGTACTTC	CSARGPQVAKNIQYF
TRBJ2-7	TRBV6-5	TRBD1	few	TGTGCCAGCAGTTACAGCGGACAGGGCTGGGAGCAGTACTTC	CASSYSGQGWEQYF
TRBJ2-1	TRBV15	TRBD1	few	TGTGCCACCAGCAGAGGAAATTTTGGGACAGTGAACAATGAGCAGTTCTTC	CATSRGNFGTVNNEQFF
TRBJ2-1	TRBV28	-	few	TGTGCCAGCAGTACAGGGCGGAGCTCCTACAATGAGCAGTTCTTC	CASSTGRSSYNEQFF
TRBJ1-2	TRBV10-3	-	few	TGTGCCATCAGTGAGTCAGGACGGGGGGGAGGCTATGGCTACACCTTC	CAISESGRGGGYGYTF
TRBJ2-7	TRBV7-9	-	many	TGTGCCAGCAGCTTAACCGGGACGTCCCTTGGAGACTTC	CASSLTGTSLGDF
TRBJ2-3	TRBV11-2	TRBD2	-	TGTGCCAGCAGCTCAACTAACTCGGGACTAGCGACTAGCACAGATACGCAGTATTTT	CASSSTNSGLATSTDTQYF
TRBJ1-1	TRBV5-1	-	many	TGCGCCAGCAGCTTGGTGGCGGAGGGGAACACTGAAGCTTTCTTT	CASSLVAEGNTEAFF
TRBJ1-2	TRBV2	-	-	TGTGCCAGCAGTGTTTGGCGGACCAACTACACCTTC	CASSVWRTNYTF
TRBJ1-1	TRBV7-9	-	once	TGTGCCAGCAGCCCTCCTGCGGGCCATTACACTGAAGCTTTCTTT	CASSPPAGHYTEAFF
TRBJ1-1	TRBV4-2	-	-	TGTGCCAACAGCCCCTGGACGGAGAACACTGAAGCTTTCTTT	CANSPWTENTEAFF
TRBJ1-1	TRBV4-1	-	few	TGCGCCAGCAGCCAAGATCCAGGGAAGAACACTGAAGCTTTCTTT	CASSQDPGKNTEAFF
TRBJ1-2	TRBV12-3/TRBV12-4	TRBD1	few	TGTGCCAGCAGTTATGCAGGGGGCACGAGTGGCTACACCTTC	CASSYAGGTSGYTF